The 7 T cell receptor beta chains reported below all come from one sample, sequenced in a study of T cells after posttransplantation cyclophosphamide listed by TCRdb under 2016. The library was produced with the immunoSEQ multiplex PCR assay. In TCRdb, the immuneACCESS table is reduced to in-frame sequences with V and J assigned. These tables do not hold every clone; where another copy was compared, an unresolved V gene accounts for under half, and the others remain unexplained. The sample records approximately 32,000 clones, 70% to 90% of which are singletons. About 16% of the sample goes to the ten largest clones. Sample: PBMCs. The receptors shown here come from a woman in her 40s with a blood cancer, CMV-positive, and with a related stem cell donor.

The rearrangement uses TRBV5-1 and TRBJ1-1; perhaps TRBD1 as D (5 bases). Germline V gives CDR1 SGHRS, CDR2 YFSETQ. CDR3 length equals 13 residues. V lost 1 base, J lost 4 bases, and 8 bases lay in between. CDR3 bases: TGCGCCAGCAGCTTGTGGGGCGGCACTGAAGCTTTCTTT. Its translation: CASSLWGGTEAFF.

The chain uses TRBV5-1 and TRBJ1-3; 9 bases agree with TRBD1. The CDR3 length is 16 residues. Trimming at V came to 4 bases and at J to 4 bases, leaving 9 bases not matched to a gene. Germline CDR1 SGHRS, CDR2 YFSETQ. CDR3 sequence reads: CASSPPSGTGGNTIYF. The CDR3 region has the DNA TGCGCCAGCAGCCCCCCGAGCGGGACAGGGGGAAACACCATATATTTT.

The chain carries TRBV4-1 and TRBJ1-2; D unresolved. CDR1 MGHRA and CDR2 YSYEKL come from the germline V gene. With 2 bases removed from V and 0 bases from J, the gap between germline ends came to 13 bases. The CDR3 is 16 residues long. This chain's CDR3 is CASSQLISIANYGYTF. The CDR3 DNA reads as TGCGCCAGCAGCCAACTCATAAGCATAGCTAACTATGGCTACACCTTC.

The rearrangement uses TRBV29-1 and TRBJ2-5; possibly TRBD1 for D (5 bases). V lost 4 bases and J lost 6, with 12 bases in between. This CDR3 is 12 amino acids long. The germline V gene has CDR1 SQVTM and CDR2 ANQGSEA. DNA for the CDR3: TGCAGCGTTGGGGGCAGATCCCAGACCCAGTACTTC. Translating it yields CSVGGRSQTQYF.

V is TRBV5-1 and J is TRBJ2-3; tentative D call: TRBD2 (5 bases). Germline V gives CDR1 SGHRS, CDR2 YFSETQ. The CDR3 length is 15 residues. V was shortened by 3 bases and J by 2 bases, with 13 bases between the two germline ends. This CDR3 is CASSSITRTTDTQYF. The CDR3 DNA is TGCGCCAGCAGCTCGATTACTAGAACCACAGATACGCAGTATTTT.

V and J are TRBV15 and TRBJ2-7; D possibly corresponds to TRBD1 (5 bases). The CDR3 runs 14 residues. Germline lookup yields CDR1 LNHNV and CDR2 YYDKDF (reference sequence). V was cut by 2 bases and J by 0 bases, with 8 bases left in between. This CDR3 is CATSRPDSSYEQYF. CDR3 nucleotide sequence: TGTGCCACCAGCAGACCAGACAGCTCCTACGAGCAGTACTTC.

Note on this clone: The junction does not match germline at one end; this may be a read error. The genes are TRBV28 and TRBJ1-2; TRBD1 might be the D (5 bases). The CDR3 runs 15 residues. The germline V gene has CDR1 MDHEN and CDR2 SYDVKM. CDR3 amino acids: CASSFFREDIYGHTF. The CDR3 nucleotides are TGTGCCAGCAGTTTTTTCAGGGAGGATATCTATGGCCACACCTTC.